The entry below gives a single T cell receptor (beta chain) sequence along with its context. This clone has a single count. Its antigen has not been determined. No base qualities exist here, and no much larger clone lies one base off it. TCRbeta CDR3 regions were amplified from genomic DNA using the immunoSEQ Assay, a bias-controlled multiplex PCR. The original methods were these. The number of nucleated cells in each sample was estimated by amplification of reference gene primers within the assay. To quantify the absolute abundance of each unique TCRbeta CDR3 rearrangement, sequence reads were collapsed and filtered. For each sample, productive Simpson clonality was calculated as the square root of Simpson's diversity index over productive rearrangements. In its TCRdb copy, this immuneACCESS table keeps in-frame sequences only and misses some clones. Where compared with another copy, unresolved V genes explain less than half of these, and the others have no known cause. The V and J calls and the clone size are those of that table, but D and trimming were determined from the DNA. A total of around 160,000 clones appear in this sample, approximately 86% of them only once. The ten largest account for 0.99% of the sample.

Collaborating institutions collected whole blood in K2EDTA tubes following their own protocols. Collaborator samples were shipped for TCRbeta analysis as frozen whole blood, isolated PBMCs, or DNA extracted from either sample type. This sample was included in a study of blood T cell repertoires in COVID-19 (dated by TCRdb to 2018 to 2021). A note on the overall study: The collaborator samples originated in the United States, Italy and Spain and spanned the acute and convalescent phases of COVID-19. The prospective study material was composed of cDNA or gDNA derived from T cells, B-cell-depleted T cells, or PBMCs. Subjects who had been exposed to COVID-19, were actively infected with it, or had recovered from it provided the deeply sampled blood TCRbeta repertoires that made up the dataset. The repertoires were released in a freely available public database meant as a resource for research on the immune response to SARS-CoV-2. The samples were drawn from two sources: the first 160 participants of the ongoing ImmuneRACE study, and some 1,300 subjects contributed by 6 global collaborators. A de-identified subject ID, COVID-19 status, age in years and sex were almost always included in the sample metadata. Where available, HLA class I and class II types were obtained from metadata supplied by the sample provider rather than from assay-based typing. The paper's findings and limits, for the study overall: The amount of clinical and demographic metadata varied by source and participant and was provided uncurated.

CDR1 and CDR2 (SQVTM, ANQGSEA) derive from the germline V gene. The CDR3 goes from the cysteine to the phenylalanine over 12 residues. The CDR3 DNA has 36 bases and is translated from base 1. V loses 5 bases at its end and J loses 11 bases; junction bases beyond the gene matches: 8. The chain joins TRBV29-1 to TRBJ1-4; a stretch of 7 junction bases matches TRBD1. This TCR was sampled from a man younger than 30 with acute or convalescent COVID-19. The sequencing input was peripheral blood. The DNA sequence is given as TGCAGCGTTCGGACAGGTCAGGGGAAACTGTTTTTT. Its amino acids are CSVRTGQGKLFF.